This entry concerns a single T cell receptor beta chain. The CDR3 consists of 13 residues. Per germline, CDR1 GTSNPN and CDR2 SVGIG (reference sequence). V shed 4 bases, J shed 5 bases, and the junction held 5 bases outside the gene matches. This sample is drawn from a study of blood T cell repertoires in COVID-19. Overall study: Sites across the United States, Italy and Spain contributed samples from acute and convalescent COVID-19. PBMCs, B-cell-depleted T cells, or T cells were the source of the cDNA or gDNA that made up the material.

Source study methods: The assay estimated nucleated cells by amplifying reference gene primers. TCRdb keeps only in-frame clones here, not all; method: immunoSEQ multiplex PCR. The DNA was the basis for D and trimming; V, J and clone size are from that table. The repertoire holds about 190,000 clones, with roughly 80% as singletons. This chain joins TRBV30 and TRBJ2-5; 9 nucleotides line up with TRBD1. The TCR was taken from a man in his fifties who had recovered from COVID-19. Source material: peripheral blood. In nucleotides, the CDR3 is TGTGCCTGGAACAGGGGGCCTTTCGAGACCCAGTACTTC. Translating gives CAWNRGPFETQYF.